A single sample gave rise to the 30 T cell receptor beta chains below, sequenced in a study of PD-L1 blockade in urothelial cancer. Time point defined: peripheral blood 6 weeks after treatment start. Only in-frame clones appear in the TCRdb table, and some are missing; sequencing was by immunoSEQ multiplex PCR. The sample records nearly 50,000 clones, over 75% being singletons. This specimen consisted of PBMCs, obtained around atezolizumab (anti-PD-L1) treatment. The receptors shown here come from a man aged 50 to 59 with urothelial cancer.

This chain connects TRBV19 to TRBJ2-7; TRBD2 matches at 12 bases. Unmatched junction bases numbered 9, after V lost 5 bases and J lost 7 bases. The CDR3 contains 15 residues. Germline CDR1 LNHDA, CDR2 SQIVND (reference sequence). The CDR3 nucleotides are TGTGCCAGTAGTCCTGGACTAGCGGGACTCGGGGAGCAGTACTTC. The encoded protein is CASSPGLAGLGEQYF.

The chain recombines TRBV29-1 with TRBJ2-5, with TRBD2 as a possible D gene (7 bases). The CDR3 has 14 amino acids. Germline V CDR1 and CDR2: SQVTM, ANQGSEA. The ends were cut back, 7 bases at V and 5 bases at J, with 20 bases in the middle. CDR3 coding DNA: TGCAGCGACGCGCCCGGGGGGCGCGGGGAGACCCAGTACTTC. It codes for CSDAPGGRGETQYF.

This chain connects TRBV27 to TRBJ2-7; the match to TRBD2 covers 7 bases. J gave up 6 bases and V 5 bases, and 10 bases lay outside the gene matches. This CDR3 region has 14 residues. Germline V gene lookup returns CDR1 MNHEY and CDR2 SMNVEV (reference sequence). CDR3 sequence (DNA): TGTGCCAGCAGTCCCACGGGGCGGGAGTCCGAGCAGTACTTC. This encodes CASSPTGRESEQYF.

The gene calls are TRBV15 and TRBJ2-7; 9 bases fit TRBD2. Trimming took 6 bases from V and 3 from J; bases not matched to a gene: 9. Looked up from germline, CDR1 is LNHNV and CDR2 is YYDKDF (reference sequence). The CDR3 is 15 amino acids. CDR3 sequence (DNA): TGTGCCACCAGGTACAGCGGGGGGTCGAACTACGAGCAGTACTTC. Protein sequence: CATRYSGGSNYEQYF.

The chain recombines TRBV5-6 with TRBJ2-1; TRBD2 matches 7 bases. This CDR3 comprises 12 residues. The ends lost 4 bases at V and 6 bases at J; junction bases unmatched: 1. Germline CDR1 SGHDT, CDR2 YYEEEE. The CDR3 sequence: CASSRTSNEQFF. CDR3 coding DNA: TGTGCCAGCAGCCGGACTAGCAATGAGCAGTTCTTC.

The chain carries TRBV27 and TRBJ1-1; no clear D gene. The CDR3 length is 14 residues. The germline V gene encodes CDR1 MNHEY and CDR2 SMNVEV (reference sequence). Trimming stripped 7 bases from V and 0 bases from J, with 12 bases between. CDR3 sequence: CASTPSGMNTEAFF. The CDR3, as DNA: TGTGCCAGCACTCCTTCGGGGATGAACACTGAAGCTTTCTTT.

V and J are TRBV12-5 and TRBJ2-1, with 11 positions matching TRBD2. Germline V lookup: CDR1 LGHNT, CDR2 FRNRAP. Losses at the gene ends were 4 bases for V and 4 bases for J; bases not matched to a gene: 12. This CDR3 is 18 amino acids long. For the CDR3, the DNA is TGTGCTAGTGGTTCCCTCCGACTAGCGGGAAAGGGTTACAATGAGCAGTTCTTC. It is translated as CASGSLRLAGKGYNEQFF.

The chain couples TRBV15 to TRBJ2-7; 10 bases align to TRBD2. Trimming took 7 bases from V and 1 from J; bases not matched to a gene: 1. CDR3 length equals 13 residues. CDR1 and CDR2 from the germline V gene are LNHNV and YYDKDF (reference sequence). The CDR3 loop reads CATTSGSSYEQYF. The CDR3 DNA is TGTGCCACCACTAGCGGGAGTTCCTACGAGCAGTACTTC.

This clone was found once. This rearrangement joins TRBV6-6 to TRBJ2-1; TRBD2 is a possible D gene (5 bases). The CDR3 loop spans 13 amino acids. The V and J ends lost 5 bases and 6 bases respectively, with 11 bases between them. Germline loops: CDR1 MNHNY, CDR2 SVGAGI (reference sequence). The CDR3 DNA sequence: TGTGCCAGCAGTATAAGAGGGAGCAATGAGCAGTTCTTC. It is translated as CASSIRGSNEQFF.

V and J are TRBV11-2 and TRBJ1-4, with TRBD1 matching over 9 bases. The CDR3 covers 16 residues. The V segment lost 3 bases and the J segment 2 bases; nucleotides outside the gene matches: 4. Per germline, CDR1 SGHAT and CDR2 FQNNGV. The CDR3 is CASSFTGQGTNEKLFF. DNA for the CDR3: TGTGCCAGCAGCTTCACCGGACAGGGGACTAATGAAAAACTGTTTTTT.

The CDR3 is CASRGQGAGGEKLFF. The CDR3 region has the DNA TGTGCCAGCAGGGGGCAGGGGGCAGGAGGTGAAAAACTGTTTTTT. V usage is TRBV6-1 and J usage is TRBJ1-4, with TRBD1 matching 8 bases. The CDR3 runs to 15 residues. After removal of 6 bases from V and 7 bases from J, the junction contained 10 bases not matched to a gene. Germline values: CDR1 MNHNS, CDR2 SASEGT.

The V and J genes are TRBV9 and TRBJ1-2; TRBD1 is a possible D gene (6 bases). The CDR3 is made up of 15 amino acids. Germline lookup yields CDR1 SGDLS and CDR2 YYNGEE. V was cut by 2 bases and J by 4 bases, with 15 bases left in between. The CDR3 protein is CASSVRDTPIYGYTF. CDR3 sequence (DNA): TGTGCCAGCAGCGTCCGGGACACACCAATCTATGGCTACACCTTC.

The V and J genes are TRBV6-5 and TRBJ1-2; a possible D gene is TRBD1 (5 bases). CDR1 is MNHEY and CDR2 is SVGAGI in the germline V gene. The germline V and J ends were trimmed by 5 bases and 2 bases, with 15 bases remaining between them. The CDR3 has 15 residues. The CDR3 DNA follows: TGTGCCAGCAGTCCTCAGGGCCGTTCCAACTATGGCTACACCTTC. Translation: CASSPQGRSNYGYTF.

This chain connects TRBV27 to TRBJ2-3; D possibly corresponds to TRBD1 (5 bases). Per germline, CDR1 MNHEY and CDR2 SMNVEV (reference sequence). This CDR3 is 14 amino acids long. Trimming took off 5 bases at V and 1 base at J, with 10 bases between the two ends. The CDR3 spells CASSTLRGTDTQYF. CDR3 bases: TGTGCCAGCAGTACCCTCAGGGGCACAGATACGCAGTATTTT.

On this clone: The junction and the germline gene differ at one end; a read error may be behind it. The chain links TRBV7-7 to TRBJ2-2; maybe TRBD2 (6 bases). The CDR3 extends over 16 amino acids. In germline, CDR1 is SSHAT, CDR2 FNYEAQ (reference sequence). The CDR3 nucleotides read TGTGCTAGCAGTCGGAGGGCCTATCCAAACACCGGGGAGCTGTTTTTT. Translation: CASSRRAYPNTGELFF.

V gene TRBV14 combines with J gene TRBJ1-1, with D unclear. Germline V gives CDR1 SGHDN, CDR2 FVKESK. CDR3 length: 16 amino acids. V lost 8 bases, J lost 0 bases, and 19 bases lay in between. The CDR3 sequence is CASLTSTSRVNTEAFF. For the CDR3, the DNA is TGTGCCAGCCTAACCTCGACGTCTAGAGTGAACACTGAAGCTTTCTTT.

The V call is TRBV27, the J call TRBJ2-5, with 12 bases aligning to TRBD2. The CDR3 sequence is 14 residues long. In germline, CDR1 is MNHEY, CDR2 SMNVEV (reference sequence). V was clipped by 6 bases and J by 4 bases; unmatched bases: 3. DNA for the CDR3: TGTGCCAGCAGACCTAGCGGGAGGGGAGAGACCCAGTACTTC. It yields the protein CASRPSGRGETQYF.

This clone was picked up a small number of times. The V call is TRBV4-1, the J call TRBJ2-7; a possible D gene is TRBD1 (5 bases). Trimming shortened V by 0 bases and J by 0 bases, and 12 bases separated the two germline ends. Germline V gene lookup returns CDR1 MGHRA and CDR2 YSYEKL. The CDR3 is 16 residues long. The CDR3 DNA sequence: TGCGCCAGCAGCCAAGATTTCACAGGAACCTCCTACGAGCAGTACTTC. This encodes CASSQDFTGTSYEQYF.

This sequence joins TRBV30 and TRBJ2-6; D is uncertain. V was trimmed by 2 bases and J by 0 bases, leaving 8 bases between them. This CDR3 is 15 amino acids long. CDR1 and CDR2 (germline): GTSNPN, SVGIG (reference sequence). Here the CDR3 DNA reads TGTGCCTGGAGTCCAATCATCTCTGGGGCCAACGTCCTGACTTTC. Translating gives CAWSPIISGANVLTF.

V and J are TRBV11-3 and TRBJ2-2; 10 nucleotides match TRBD2. Germline loops: CDR1 SGHNT, CDR2 YENEEA. The CDR3 is 15 amino acids. The trim removed 4 bases at V and 8 bases at J, leaving 7 bases unmatched. The CDR3 protein is CASSSGLAGAGELFF. Here the CDR3 DNA reads TGTGCCAGCAGCTCCGGGCTAGCGGGAGCTGGGGAGCTGTTTTTT.

This rearrangement joins TRBV6-5 to TRBJ1-1; D might be TRBD1 (5 bases). The germline V gene encodes CDR1 MNHEY and CDR2 SVGAGI. V was trimmed by 2 bases and J by 4 bases, leaving 8 bases between them. The CDR3 runs to 13 residues. Here the CDR3 reads CASSYSTGTEAFF. CDR3 bases: TGTGCCAGCAGTTACAGTACAGGCACTGAAGCTTTCTTT.

The chain combines TRBV18 with TRBJ2-1, with TRBD2 identical over 10 bases. Looked up from germline, CDR1 is KGHSH and CDR2 is LQKENI. The length of the CDR3 is 17 residues. V shed 1 base, J shed 0 bases, and the junction held 3 bases outside the gene matches. CDR3 nucleotide sequence: TGTGCCAGCTCACCACGGGCTAGCGGGAGCTCCTACAATGAGCAGTTCTTC. It encodes CASSPRASGSSYNEQFF.

This clone was observed a few times. This chain connects TRBV6-1 to TRBJ2-6; maybe TRBD1 (6 bases). V was shortened by 4 bases and J by 0 bases, with 7 bases between the two germline ends. CDR1 is MNHNS, CDR2 SASEGT, per germline. There are 15 residues in the CDR3. Here the CDR3 DNA reads TGTGCCAGCAGTGGACAGGACTCTGGGGCCAACGTCCTGACTTTC. Protein sequence: CASSGQDSGANVLTF.

The chain joins TRBV7-9 to TRBJ1-3, with D possibly being TRBD1 (6 bases). The CDR3 has 16 amino acids. The V and J ends lost 8 bases and 3 bases respectively, with 20 bases between them. Germline V gives CDR1 SEHNR, CDR2 FQNEAQ (reference sequence). CDR3 amino acids: CASLPGTGGGGNTIYF. Written as DNA, the CDR3 is TGTGCCAGCCTGCCGGGTACGGGGGGCGGTGGAAACACCATATATTTT.

The rearrangement uses TRBV6-5 and TRBJ1-6, with D unclear. The CDR3 runs 13 residues. The germline V and J ends were trimmed by 5 bases and 6 bases, with 8 bases remaining between them. Germline CDR1 is MNHEY and CDR2 is SVGAGI. CDR3 loop: CASSGGSNSPLHF. CDR3 DNA sequence: TGTGCCAGCAGTGGAGGGTCTAATTCACCCCTCCACTTT.

This clone is categorized as medium-sized. This sequence joins TRBV18 and TRBJ2-7; 7 nucleotides match TRBD1. The CDR3 runs 13 residues. The germline V gene encodes CDR1 KGHSH and CDR2 LQKENI. J was trimmed by 2 bases and V by 5 bases; bases with no gene match: 3. The CDR3 sequence: CASSSGQTYEQYF. Written as DNA, the CDR3 is TGTGCCAGCTCATCGGGACAGACCTACGAGCAGTACTTC.

V and J are TRBV11-2 and TRBJ2-3; 12 nucleotides match TRBD2. V lost 5 bases, J lost 5 bases, and 2 bases stayed unmatched. Looked up from germline, CDR1 is SGHAT and CDR2 is FQNNGV. CDR3 length: 14 amino acids. In DNA, the CDR3 is TGTGCCAGCAGCGCGGGACTAGCGGGAGATACGCAGTATTTT. Translation gives CASSAGLAGDTQYF.

The chain links TRBV11-2 to TRBJ2-7, with D perhaps TRBD2 (5 bases). V lost 5 bases and J lost 0, with 11 bases in between. The germline V gene encodes CDR1 SGHAT and CDR2 FQNNGV. This CDR3 comprises 14 residues. The DNA for the CDR3 is TGTGCCAGCAGCGACTACCGAGCCTCCTACGAGCAGTACTTC. Its protein product is CASSDYRASYEQYF.

The J gene is TRBJ2-7, the V gene TRBV7-9; 7 nucleotides agree with TRBD1. V lost 1 base and J lost 5; bases outside the gene matches: 5. The length of the CDR3 is 14 residues. The germline CDR1 and CDR2 sequences are SEHNR and FQNEAQ (reference sequence). The CDR3 loop reads CASSLVTGVDEQYF. The CDR3 DNA sequence: TGTGCCAGCAGCTTAGTTACAGGGGTGGACGAGCAGTACTTC.

The chain has TRBV18 and TRBJ2-2; 10 nucleotides match TRBD1. The V gene's germline CDR1 is KGHSH and CDR2 LQKENI. J gave up 4 bases and V 3 bases, and 2 bases lay outside the gene matches. The CDR3 spans 15 residues. CDR3 coding DNA: TGTGCCAGCTCACCCGGGACAGGGGTCACCGGGGAGCTGTTTTTT. Translated: CASSPGTGVTGELFF.